These T cell receptor beta chains were read from a single sample in a study of CD8 T cells in Susac syndrome. MiXCR was run by TCRdb on the immunoSEQ multiplex PCR reads, yielding one entry per CDR3 protein. The sample has fewer than 200,000 distinct CDR3 sequences, roughly 95% seen once; the top ten hold 0.15% to 0.2%. Sequenced material: CD8+ T cells from PBMCs. The receptors here all came from a human donor with multiple sclerosis. CDR3s include the opening cysteine and the closing phenylalanine or tryptophan. The D gene is left open where the match is weak. Part of the rows lack a size; the others show once, few, many or a class for expanded clones.

v_call	clone_size	j_call	d_call	cdr3_nt	cdr3_aa
TRBV5-6	NA	TRBJ2-7	NA	TGTGCCAGCAGTGCGGGACTCCCGGGCGGCGAGCAGTACTTC	CASSAGLPGGEQYF
TRBV5-1	NA	TRBJ2-7	TRBD1	TGCGCCAGCAGCTCGGGGACAGGGTTCGCCTACGAGCAGTACTTC	CASSSGTGFAYEQYF
TRBV4-1	NA	TRBJ1-1	TRBD1	TGCGCCAGCAGCCCGCAGGGGGCTTACACTGAAGCTTTCTTT	CASSPQGAYTEAFF
TRBV7-9	NA	TRBJ1-2	NA	TGTGCCAGCAGCTTAGACATAATCTATGGCTACACCTTC	CASSLDIIYGYTF
TRBV5-1	NA	TRBJ2-1	NA	TGCGCCAGCAGCTACGGGGCGGGCAATGAGCAGTTCTTC	CASSYGAGNEQFF
TRBV9	NA	TRBJ2-3	NA	TGTGCCAGCAGCGTTGAGGGTTCTAGCACAGATACGCAGTATTTT	CASSVEGSSTDTQYF
TRBV9	NA	TRBJ1-1	NA	TGTGCCAGCAGCGCAGGAACAGGCCCAGGAATGAACACTGAAGCTTTCTTT	CASSAGTGPGMNTEAFF
TRBV27	NA	TRBJ1-5	NA	TGTGCCAGCAGTTTTAGTCTAAATCAGCCCCAGCATTTT	CASSFSLNQPQHF
TRBV28	NA	TRBJ2-7	NA	TGTGCCAGCAGGGCGGGGGCGGAATTATACGAGCAGTACTTC	CASRAGAELYEQYF
TRBV20-1	NA	TRBJ2-1	NA	TGCAGTGCTCTGTCGTGGGGTAGGGCCTCGGATGAGCAGTTCTTC	CSALSWGRASDEQFF
TRBV29-1	few	TRBJ2-7	NA	TGCAGCGTTGAACTAGACTCCTACGAGCAGTACTTC	CSVELDSYEQYF
TRBV20-1	NA	TRBJ2-5	TRBD2	TGCAGTGCCCCGCCCGGGAGGGCCGAGGGAGAGACCCAGTACTTC	CSAPPGRAEGETQYF
TRBV6-6	NA	TRBJ1-1	NA	TGTGCCAGCACCCTTTCAAACACTGAAGCTTTCTTT	CASTLSNTEAFF
TRBV29-1	NA	TRBJ2-7	TRBD2	TGCAGCGTTACTAGCGGATACGAGCAGTACTTC	CSVTSGYEQYF
TRBV25-1	NA	TRBJ2-5	NA	TGTGCCAGCATGGAGGAGACCCAGTACTTC	CASMEETQYF
TRBV11-2	NA	TRBJ2-5	NA	TGTGCCAGCAGGTTCTCGGGTGGTGCCAGCCAAGAGACCCAGTACTTC	CASRFSGGASQETQYF
TRBV20-1	NA	TRBJ1-5	NA	TGCAGTGCGCTTTTCGACAGGTTCCCTAGCAATCAGCCCCAGCATTTT	CSALFDRFPSNQPQHF
TRBV7-9	NA	TRBJ1-5	TRBD1	TGTGCCAGCAGCTCAACAGGGGCGGTAGATCAGCCCCAGCATTTT	CASSSTGAVDQPQHF
TRBV21-1	NA	TRBJ1-1	NA	TGTGCCAGCTGCGCCCCGCGAGCTTTCTTT	CASCAPRAFF
TRBV20-1	NA	TRBJ2-1	NA	TGCAGTGCTAGCGGGTACTTTCGGGAGCAGTTCTTC	CSASGYFREQFF
TRBV3-1	once	TRBJ2-5	NA	TGTGCCAGCAGCCAATGGACAGACCAAGAGACCCAGTACTTC	CASSQWTDQETQYF
TRBV4-1	NA	TRBJ1-2	NA	TGCGCCAGCAGCCAAGATTGGTCAGGCTTCAACTATGGCTACACCTTC	CASSQDWSGFNYGYTF
TRBV9	NA	TRBJ1-2	TRBD1	TGTGCCAGCAGCGGAAGGACAGGCTATGGCTACACCTTC	CASSGRTGYGYTF
TRBV12-3/TRBV12-4	once	TRBJ2-7	NA	TGTGCCAGCAGCACCCGCGCGGGCAGGGGGGACTACGAGCAGTACTTC	CASSTRAGRGDYEQYF
TRBV28	NA	TRBJ2-7	NA	TGTGCCAGCAGTTTAACCGGGAGTCAGAACGAGCAGTACTTC	CASSLTGSQNEQYF
TRBV2	NA	TRBJ2-1	NA	TGTGCCAGCCTCACCAGGCAGGGGACCTACAATGAGCAGTTCTTC	CASLTRQGTYNEQFF
TRBV29-1	few	TRBJ1-1	NA	TGCAGCGCCGACAGGCGGGGGGCTTTCTTT	CSADRRGAFF
TRBV18	NA	TRBJ1-2	NA	TGTGCCAGCTCACCATTATTACTTTCTTGGTATGGCTACACCTTC	CASSPLLLSWYGYTF
TRBV5-1	NA	TRBJ1-1	TRBD1	TGCGCCAGCAGCTTTTGGAGGGGGCCGGTTGACACTGAAGCTTTCTTT	CASSFWRGPVDTEAFF
TRBV25-1	NA	TRBJ1-1	NA	TGTGCCAGCGGTGAGACTGAAGCTTTCTTT	CASGETEAFF
TRBV4-1	NA	TRBJ1-2	NA	TGCGCCAGCAGCCAAGTACAGAACCCTAACTATGGCTACACCTTC	CASSQVQNPNYGYTF
TRBV9	NA	TRBJ2-2	TRBD2	TGTGCCAGCAGCCACTACTTATGGTCTAGCGGGGAGGACGGGGAGCTGTTTTTT	CASSHYLWSSGEDGELFF
TRBV15	NA	TRBJ2-4	TRBD2	TGTGCCACCCCGTGTGGGAGGGCACCCAAAAACATTCAGTACTTC	CATPCGRAPKNIQYF
TRBV7-3	NA	TRBJ2-1	NA	TGTGCCAGCAGGGTAGTATGGCTATCGAGCTCCTACAATGAGCAGTTCTTC	CASRVVWLSSSYNEQFF
TRBV27	NA	TRBJ2-7	TRBD2	TGTGCCACGGTAGCGGGAGGCAATCAAGCCTACGAGCAGTACTTC	CATVAGGNQAYEQYF
TRBV20-1	NA	TRBJ2-5	TRBD1	TGCAGTGCGCACGCCGGGACAGGGGTTCAAGAGACCCAGTACTTC	CSAHAGTGVQETQYF
TRBV5-1	NA	TRBJ2-7	TRBD2	TGCGCCAGCAGCCCCTGGACTAGATCGGACGAGCAGTACTTC	CASSPWTRSDEQYF
TRBV5-1	NA	TRBJ2-7	TRBD1	TGCGCCAGCAGCGCGGGACAGGGGACCCGTTACGAGCAGTACTTC	CASSAGQGTRYEQYF
TRBV29-1	NA	TRBJ2-5	NA	TGCAGCGACGGGGGAGGAGAGACCCAGTACTTC	CSDGGGETQYF
TRBV29-1	NA	TRBJ1-1	TRBD1	TGCAGCGTCCCCGGCCCCGGGACAGGGAACACTGAAGCTTTCTTT	CSVPGPGTGNTEAFF
TRBV7-8	NA	TRBJ2-1	TRBD2	TGTGCCAGCAGCTTCTACTTGGGCCCTAGCGGGTTCAGCTCCTACAATGAGCAGTTCTTC	CASSFYLGPSGFSSYNEQFF
TRBV9	NA	TRBJ1-2	NA	TGTGCCAGCAGCCCCCTCGGGGGCAGTTCCTACTATGGCTACACCTTC	CASSPLGGSSYYGYTF
TRBV5-1	NA	TRBJ2-5	NA	TGCGCCAGCAGCTTGCTCTGGGAGACCCAGTACTTC	CASSLLWETQYF
TRBV29-1	NA	TRBJ2-7	TRBD2	TGCAGCGGGACTAGCGGGGGTTACGAGCAGTACTTC	CSGTSGGYEQYF
TRBV29-1	NA	TRBJ2-6	NA	TGCAGCGTTGAAGATGGACAAGGGGCCGGGGCCAACGTCCTGACTTTC	CSVEDGQGAGANVLTF
TRBV4-1	NA	TRBJ2-6	NA	TGCGCCAGCAGCCACGGCTCTGGGGCCAACGTCCTGACTTTC	CASSHGSGANVLTF
TRBV9	NA	TRBJ2-6	TRBD1	TGTGCCAGCAGGTCCACAGGGGCTGGGGCCAACGTCCTGACTTTC	CASRSTGAGANVLTF
TRBV20-1	NA	TRBJ2-1	TRBD2	TGCAGTGCTAGAGACGGGAGGAACAATGAGCAGTTCTTC	CSARDGRNNEQFF
TRBV5-1	NA	TRBJ2-5	NA	TGCGCCAGCAGCTTTCCCTGGACAGCCAAAGAGACCCAGTACTTC	CASSFPWTAKETQYF
TRBV7-8	NA	TRBJ2-4	NA	TGTGCCAGCAGCTTAGACAGGGTGGAAAACATTCAGTACTTC	CASSLDRVENIQYF
TRBV2	NA	TRBJ2-3	NA	TGTGCCAGCAGCGCCTCAGTTAACCCAGCAGATACGCAGTATTTT	CASSASVNPADTQYF